This T cell receptor (beta chain) is from a study of cytomegalovirus exposure and HLA in healthy donors. As regards this clone: As yet, its antigen is unknown.

Losses at the gene ends were 3 bases for V and 7 bases for J; bases not matched to a gene: 16. CDR1 is GTSNPN, CDR2 SVGIG, per germline (reference sequence). The CDR3 is 16 amino acids. Findings of the study overall: In an earlier analysis, most TCR beta V segments were productive about 87% or about 30% of the time. Some 150 TCR beta chains were listed as cytomegalovirus-associated.

PCR was performed using 60 Vbeta and 13 Jbeta primers. Profiling relied on immunoSEQ multiplex PCR, and the TCRdb table lists in-frame clones only, not all of them. There are around 110,000 clones in the sample; roughly 87% occur only once, and roughly 2.7% lies in the top ten. Material: PBMCs. The sequence was obtained from a man between 25 and 39 years old in good health and CMV-seropositive. V gene TRBV30 combines with J gene TRBJ1-1, with TRBD1 identical over 8 bases. Here the CDR3 reads CAWRGTGGFIRGEAFF. The CDR3 DNA follows: TGTGCCTGGAGAGGGACAGGTGGATTCATCAGGGGTGAAGCTTTCTTT.